The 32 T cell receptor beta chains below all came from one sample that was sequenced in a study of vaccination effects on CD4 cells after COVID-19. The method was immunoSEQ multiplex PCR; TCRdb's version includes in-frame clones alone and lacks a portion of them. This sample has 30,000 to 40,000 clones, with 55% to 75% found just once. With the ViraFEST assay, the study expanded antigen-specific CD4+ T cells using viral peptide pools, then sequenced them. An approximately 10-day culture period preceded the isolation of CD4+ T cells. People in the vaccine group had not been infected with SARS-CoV-2 before, and their nucleocapsid antibodies were negative. These TCRs are of unknown antigen specificity. The source material was CD4+ T cells from PBMCs cultured with SARS-CoV-2 spike peptides, sampled before COVID-19 vaccination. These receptors originate from a human donor who received a COVID-19 vaccine.

CDR3 sequence reads: CASRIGTANSPLHF. CDR3 sequence (DNA): TGTGCCAGCAGAATCGGGACGGCTAATTCACCCCTCCACTTT. The chain is built from TRBV28 and TRBJ1-6; D is possibly TRBD1 (5 bases). V lost 6 bases and J lost 6, with 12 bases in between. Germline CDR1 MDHEN, CDR2 SYDVKM. The CDR3 runs to 14 residues.

V is TRBV5-6 and J is TRBJ2-1; 10 bases are shared with TRBD2. Trimming at V came to 2 bases and at J to 7 bases, leaving 18 bases not matched to a gene. From germline, CDR1 is SGHDT and CDR2 YYEEEE. This CDR3 spans 19 amino acids. This CDR3 reads CASSFGRSGRPREGNEQFF. The CDR3 DNA reads TGTGCCAGCAGCTTCGGACGTAGCGGGAGGCCGCGGGAGGGAAATGAGCAGTTCTTC.

This clone has more than one count but fewer than ten. V gene TRBV19 combines with J gene TRBJ1-5; D might be TRBD1 (6 bases). Germline V lookup: CDR1 LNHDA, CDR2 SQIVND (reference sequence). This CDR3 is built from 15 residues. V dropped 6 bases and J dropped 4 bases, with 16 bases sitting between them. This CDR3 reads CASSEQGGRNQPQHF. CDR3 sequence (DNA): TGTGCCAGTAGCGAACAGGGAGGAAGGAATCAGCCCCAGCATTTT.

The rearrangement joins TRBV29-1 to TRBJ2-5, with TRBD2 matching over 10 bases. The CDR3 has 15 amino acids. Germline-derived CDR1 and CDR2 are SQVTM and ANQGSEA. V lost 3 bases, J lost 4 bases, and 8 bases stayed unmatched. The CDR3 reads CSVDASGGPGETQYF. Here the CDR3 DNA reads TGCAGCGTTGATGCTAGCGGGGGCCCTGGAGAGACCCAGTACTTC.

The chain couples TRBV2 to TRBJ1-1, with D tentatively TRBD1 (6 bases). The CDR3 covers 15 residues. The germline gives CDR1 SNHLY, CDR2 FYNNEI. The germline V and J ends were trimmed by 6 bases and 1 base, with 15 bases remaining between them. The CDR3 DNA reads as TGTGCCAGCAGGACCGGGACAATCGGGAACACTGAAGCTTTCTTT. Residues: CASRTGTIGNTEAFF.

This clone showed up just once. The gene calls are TRBV12-3 or TRBV12-4 and TRBJ2-3, with a tentative D call TRBD2 (6 bases). V was trimmed by 7 bases and J by 5 bases, leaving 13 bases between them. The CDR3 runs 13 residues. The chain's CDR3 is CASNFLGGDTQYF. The CDR3 coding sequence is TGTGCCAGCAACTTTCTCGGGGGAGATACGCAGTATTTT.

This chain uses TRBV20-1 with TRBJ2-3; unclear D gene. The ends were cut back, 3 bases at V and 3 bases at J, with 1 base in the middle. The CDR3 is 10 amino acids. CDR1 is DFQATT, CDR2 SNEGSKA, per germline (reference sequence). The CDR3 region is CSASTDTQYF. CDR3 DNA: TGCAGTGCTAGTACAGATACGCAGTATTTT.

The chain employs TRBV5-6 and TRBJ2-7; D is undetermined. Per germline, CDR1 SGHDT and CDR2 YYEEEE. The V end was cut by 0 bases, the J end by 3 bases, with 7 bases between. This CDR3 has 13 residues. CDR3 coding DNA: TGTGCCAGCAGCTTGGGGGCTTACTACGAGCAGTACTTC. Encoded protein: CASSLGAYYEQYF.

A single count supports this clone. The chain has TRBV5-5 and TRBJ2-7; no clear D. V was shortened by 2 bases and J by 4 bases, with 7 bases between the two germline ends. Germline CDR1 is SGHKS and CDR2 is YYEKEE (reference sequence). The CDR3 loop spans 12 amino acids. This CDR3 is CASSFQDYEQYF. The CDR3 nucleotides read TGTGCCAGCAGCTTCCAAGATTACGAGCAGTACTTC. The full variable domain, completed using reference TRBV5-5 and TRBJ2-7, is DAGVTQSPTHLIKTRGQQVTLRCSPISGHKSVSWYQQVLGQGPQFIFQYYEKEERGRGNFPDRFSARQFPNYSSELNVNALLLGDSALYLCASSFQDYEQYFGPGTRLTVT.

The CDR3 is CASSIFGTSGYREQFF. CDR3 in DNA: TGTGCCAGTAGTATTTTCGGGACTAGCGGCTATAGGGAGCAGTTCTTC. J is TRBJ2-1 and V is TRBV19, with 11 nucleotides matching TRBD2. V was clipped by 3 bases and J by 10 bases; unmatched bases: 11. CDR1 and CDR2 (germline): LNHDA, SQIVND (reference sequence). This CDR3 contains 16 residues.

The chain uses TRBV3-1 (or the pseudogene TRBV3-2) and TRBJ1-1; TRBD1 might be the D (5 bases). There are 12 residues in the CDR3. V dropped 1 base and J dropped 7 bases, with 7 bases sitting between them. Germline CDR1 is LGHDT and CDR2 is YNNKEL (reference sequence). CDR3 sequence (DNA): TGTGCCAGCAGCCAAGGGGACGGTGAAGCTTTCTTT. It translates to CASSQGDGEAFF.

This clone was seen once. The chain links TRBV5-1 to TRBJ2-3; D may be TRBD1 (5 bases). This CDR3 region has 17 residues. V was clipped by 0 bases and J by 0 bases, with 14 bases between them. Germline CDR1 reads SGHRS; CDR2 reads YFSETQ. The CDR3 coding sequence is TGCGCCAGCAGCTTGGGCGCTGGGGCCTCTAGCACAGATACGCAGTATTTT. Translation: CASSLGAGASSTDTQYF. Full variable domain (remainder filled in from reference TRBV5-1 and TRBJ2-3): KAGVTQTPRYLIKTRGQQVTLSCSPISGHRSVSWYQQTPGQGLQFLFEYFSETQRNKGNFPGRFSGRQFSNSRSEMNVSTLELGDSALYLCASSLGAGASSTDTQYFGPGTRLTVL.

This rearrangement joins TRBV7-2 to TRBJ2-1; 11 bases map to TRBD2. Trimming cost V 2 bases and J 7 bases; bases outside gene matches: 4. From germline, CDR1 is SGHTA and CDR2 FQGNSA. The CDR3 totals 15 residues. CDR3 in amino acids: CASSLLAGGGNEQFF. The DNA of the CDR3 is TGTGCCAGCAGCTTACTAGCGGGGGGTGGTAATGAGCAGTTCTTC. Filled out from reference TRBV7-2 and TRBJ2-1, the complete variable domain reads GAGVSQSPSNKVTEKGKDVELRCDPISGHTALYWYRQSLGQGLEFLIYFQGNSAPDKSGLPSDRFSAERTGGSVSTLTIQRTQQEDSAVYLCASSLLAGGGNEQFFGPGTRLTVL.

This clone was seen a handful of times. The rearrangement links TRBV7-2 to TRBJ1-2; 8 bases fit TRBD1. V trimming: 5 bases; J trimming: 3 bases; junction bases outside the gene matches: 8. Looked up from germline, CDR1 is SGHTA and CDR2 is FQGNSA. This CDR3 region has 15 residues. CDR3 region: CASSPRTGTHYGYTF. The CDR3 DNA reads TGTGCCAGCAGCCCTAGGACAGGGACCCACTATGGCTACACCTTC.

The J gene is TRBJ1-3, the V gene TRBV10-3; D may be TRBD1 (6 bases). Trimming cost V 8 bases and J 1 base, with 18 bases left between them. From germline, CDR1 is ENHRY and CDR2 SYGVKD. The CDR3 length is 16 residues. DNA of the CDR3: TGTGCCATCCCCTGTCCAGGGACAAATTCTGGAAACACCATATATTTT. It is translated as CAIPCPGTNSGNTIYF.

V gene TRBV18 combines with J gene TRBJ2-2; 8 nucleotides line up with TRBD1. Germline values: CDR1 KGHSH, CDR2 LQKENI. V shed 6 bases, J shed 4 bases, and the junction held 19 bases outside the gene matches. The CDR3 runs to 19 residues. The DNA of the CDR3 is TGTGCCAGCTCGAAGACAACGCCAGGGGGCGCTGGGATCACCGGGGAGCTGTTTTTT. Amino acid sequence: CASSKTTPGGAGITGELFF.

This chain connects TRBV29-1 to TRBJ1-2; D gene uncertain. Trimming removed 3 bases from V and 2 bases from J, with 7 bases in between. The germline gives CDR1 SQVTM, CDR2 ANQGSEA. The CDR3 runs 12 residues. The CDR3, as DNA: TGCAGCGTTGATGACACAAACTATGGCTACACCTTC. Translation gives CSVDDTNYGYTF.

This clone showed up just a few times. The chain is built from TRBV12-3 or TRBV12-4 and TRBJ2-7; D ambiguous. CDR3 length equals 13 residues. Trimming left V 6 bases short and J 0 bases short, with 9 bases between. The DNA for the CDR3 is TGTGCCAGCAGACCGGATAGCTCCTACGAGCAGTACTTC. Translated: CASRPDSSYEQYF.

The rearrangement uses TRBV5-6 and TRBJ2-5; the match to TRBD1 covers 12 bases. Germline CDR1 reads SGHDT; CDR2 reads YYEEEE. This CDR3 is 15 amino acids long. The V gene end was trimmed by 4 bases and the J gene end by 5 bases; junction bases not matched to a gene: 6. CDR3: CASSGGQGAWETQYF. DNA for the CDR3: TGTGCCAGCAGCGGGGGACAGGGGGCTTGGGAGACCCAGTACTTC.

J is TRBJ2-1 and V is TRBV5-1; 12 positions agree with TRBD2. Looked up from germline, CDR1 is SGHRS and CDR2 is YFSETQ. V shed 4 bases and J 10 bases; nucleotides not matched to a gene: 18. The CDR3 contains 18 residues. The CDR3 loop is CASSATGELLAGGLEQFF. The CDR3 DNA sequence: TGCGCCAGCAGCGCGACAGGGGAGCTACTAGCGGGGGGATTGGAGCAGTTCTTC.

This rearrangement joins TRBV6-1 to TRBJ1-6, with D possibly matching TRBD1 (6 bases). V was cut by 3 bases and J by 11 bases, with 11 bases left in between. Germline CDR1 reads MNHNS; CDR2 reads SASEGT. The CDR3 is 13 amino acids. For the CDR3, the DNA is TGTGCCAGCAGTGAGGACAGAAGGGCACCCCTCCACTTT. This encodes CASSEDRRAPLHF.

This clone was recorded only once. The V and J genes are TRBV18 and TRBJ2-2, with D unresolved. CDR3 size: 14 residues. Germline-derived CDR1 and CDR2 are KGHSH and LQKENI. V was pared by 3 bases and J by 4 bases, with 9 bases between. CDR3 loop: CASSPPGPTGELFF. For the CDR3, the DNA is TGTGCCAGCTCACCTCCGGGTCCCACCGGGGAGCTGTTTTTT. The variable domain in full, with the rest retrieved from reference TRBV18 and TRBJ2-2, is NAGVMQNPRHLVRRRGQEARLRCSPMKGHSHVYWYRQLPEEGLKFMVYLQKENIIDESGMPKERFSAEFPKEGPSILRIQQVVRGDSAAYFCASSPPGPTGELFFGEGSRLTVL.

This clone has more than one count but fewer than ten. Distinct nucleotide sequences in the sample also encode this CDR3. The genes are TRBV27 and TRBJ1-1; D is ambiguous. The V end lost 7 bases, the J end lost 5 bases, and 8 bases lay between the germline ends. Germline-derived CDR1 and CDR2 are MNHEY and SMNVEV (reference sequence). The CDR3 has 11 residues. The CDR3 DNA is TGTGCCAGCAAGGGAGGGACTGAAGCTTTCTTT. Residues: CASKGGTEAFF.

The chain employs TRBV30 and TRBJ2-5, with a possible D match to TRBD1 (6 bases). CDR1 GTSNPN and CDR2 SVGIG come from the germline V gene (reference sequence). V lost 0 bases, J lost 3 bases, and 8 bases lay in between. The CDR3 contains 13 residues. The CDR3 coding sequence is TGTGCCTGGAGTGTTCAGGGGAAAGAGACCCAGTACTTC. Translating gives CAWSVQGKETQYF.

The chain employs TRBV5-1 and TRBJ2-3; weak D call: TRBD2 (6 bases). V shed 0 bases and J shed 2 bases, with 10 bases lying between them. Germline lookup yields CDR1 SGHRS and CDR2 YFSETQ. This CDR3 contains 15 residues. The CDR3 reads CASSLVGGVTDTQYF. CDR3 DNA: TGCGCCAGCAGCTTGGTCGGAGGGGTCACAGATACGCAGTATTTT.

The rearrangement joins TRBV5-6 to TRBJ1-2, with unresolved D. V lost 0 bases and J 4 bases, leaving 13 bases between the germline ends. Germline V gives CDR1 SGHDT, CDR2 YYEEEE. The CDR3 loop spans 15 amino acids. DNA of the CDR3: TGTGCCAGCAGCTTGGACCCGACATTTTCCTATGGCTACACCTTC. Translating it yields CASSLDPTFSYGYTF.

The chain is built from TRBV12-3 or TRBV12-4 and TRBJ2-5, with a weak D call TRBD1 (5 bases). Trimming cost V 4 bases and J 5 bases, with 11 bases left between them. This CDR3 is 13 amino acids long. The CDR3 spells CASSSTGKETQYF. The CDR3 nucleotides read TGTGCCAGCAGTTCCACAGGCAAGGAGACCCAGTACTTC.

The chain joins TRBV29-1 to TRBJ1-1; 7 bases are a match to TRBD1. Germline V CDR1 and CDR2: SQVTM, ANQGSEA. The ends lost 0 bases at V and 3 bases at J; junction bases unmatched: 7. The CDR3 length is 15 residues. The CDR3: CSVEDLGGKHTEAFF. CDR3 DNA sequence: TGCAGCGTTGAAGATTTAGGGGGCAAGCACACTGAAGCTTTCTTT.

This sequence joins TRBV6-5 and TRBJ1-2; 8 nucleotides line up with TRBD1. This CDR3 region has 15 residues. V was pared by 2 bases and J by 8 bases, with 10 bases of the junction left unmatched. Germline assignment: CDR1 MNHEY and CDR2 SVGAGI. CDR3 amino acids: CASSYDQRQGSGYTF. CDR3 coding DNA: TGTGCCAGCAGTTACGACCAAAGACAGGGGAGCGGCTACACCTTC.

The V call is TRBV2, the J call TRBJ2-5, with TRBD2 matching over 10 bases. CDR1 is SNHLY and CDR2 is FYNNEI in the germline V gene. Trimming cost V 5 bases and J 9 bases; bases outside gene matches: 12. The length of the CDR3 is 15 residues. The CDR3 nucleotides are TGTGCCAGCAGTTCTTTAGCGGGGGGTCCGGGGGCCCAGTACTTC. Protein product: CASSSLAGGPGAQYF.

This rearrangement joins TRBV7-9 to TRBJ2-1, with D possibly called TRBD1 or TRBD2 (5 bases each). This CDR3 spans 15 amino acids. The V gene's germline CDR1 is SEHNR and CDR2 FQNEAQ (reference sequence). V lost 5 bases and J 2 bases, leaving 13 bases between the germline ends. CDR3 coding DNA: TGTGCCAGCAGCGCCGGGGCCGGCCCCTACAATGAGCAGTTCTTC. Translating gives CASSAGAGPYNEQFF.

The genes are TRBV4-3 and TRBJ2-7; 8 bases are a match to TRBD2. The CDR3 totals 15 residues. V gave up 4 bases and J gave up 7 bases; unmatched junction bases: 12. CDR1 is LGHNA and CDR2 is YSLEER in the germline V gene. The CDR3 loop reads CASSPFGGGSSEQYF. CDR3 nucleotide sequence: TGCGCCAGCAGCCCATTTGGCGGGGGGAGTTCTGAGCAGTACTTC.